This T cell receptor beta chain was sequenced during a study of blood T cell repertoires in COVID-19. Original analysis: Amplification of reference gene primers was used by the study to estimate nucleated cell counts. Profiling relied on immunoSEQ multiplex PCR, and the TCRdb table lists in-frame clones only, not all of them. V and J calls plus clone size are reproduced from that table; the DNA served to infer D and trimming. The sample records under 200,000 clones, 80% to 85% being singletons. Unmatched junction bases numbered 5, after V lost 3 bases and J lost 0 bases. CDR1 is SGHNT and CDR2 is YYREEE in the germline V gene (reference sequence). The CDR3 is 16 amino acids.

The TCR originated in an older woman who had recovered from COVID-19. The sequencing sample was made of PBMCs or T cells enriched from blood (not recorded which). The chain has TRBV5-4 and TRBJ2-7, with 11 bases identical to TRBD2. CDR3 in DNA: TGTGCCAGCAGCTACTTCGGGACTAGCGGCTCCTACGAGCAGTACTTC. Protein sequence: CASSYFGTSGSYEQYF.